A single sample gave rise to the 7 T cell receptor beta chains below, sequenced in a study of blood T cell repertoires in COVID-19. This table comes from immunoSEQ multiplex PCR, and its TCRdb copy is limited to in-frame clones, with some not included. The sample has a few hundred thousand clones; more than 80% are singletons. Specimen: PBMCs or T cells enriched from blood (not recorded which). These receptors were obtained from a man aged 25 to 40 who had recovered from COVID-19.

V is TRBV27 and J is TRBJ2-3, with TRBD1 as a possible D gene (6 bases). The CDR3 totals 15 residues. Per the germline V gene, CDR1 is MNHEY and CDR2 is SMNVEV (reference sequence). Trimming took 5 bases from V and 4 from J, leaving 16 bases between them. In DNA form, the CDR3 reads TGTGCCAGCAGTCCCCAGACAGGAGGATCAGATACGCAGTATTTT. It encodes CASSPQTGGSDTQYF.

V and J are TRBV5-5 and TRBJ1-2, with D unresolved. The V and J ends lost 0 bases and 5 bases respectively, with 11 bases between them. Germline V CDR1 and CDR2: SGHKS, YYEKEE (reference sequence). There are 14 residues in the CDR3. The CDR3 DNA reads as TGTGCCAGCAGCTTGGAGAGGGCCCCTTATGGCTACACCTTC. Its protein is CASSLERAPYGYTF.

The rearrangement uses TRBV27 and TRBJ2-7; D call uncertain. Trimming stripped 3 bases from V and 3 bases from J, with 12 bases between. Germline V gene lookup returns CDR1 MNHEY and CDR2 SMNVEV (reference sequence). The CDR3 is made up of 14 amino acids. DNA for the CDR3: TGTGCCAGCAGTTTGGTTGAGAGTGGCTACGAGCAGTACTTC. Its protein product is CASSLVESGYEQYF.

The V and J genes are TRBV19 and TRBJ1-5, with 8 bases matching TRBD1. Germline-derived CDR1 and CDR2 are LNHDA and SQIVND (reference sequence). This CDR3 region has 16 residues. J was trimmed by 4 bases and V by 0 bases; bases with no gene match: 5. The CDR3 loop reads CASSIETGTGNQPQHF. The CDR3, as DNA: TGTGCCAGTAGTATAGAAACCGGGACAGGTAATCAGCCCCAGCATTTT.

The chain employs TRBV5-6 and TRBJ2-1; possible D gene TRBD2, 6 bases. This CDR3 comprises 16 residues. Germline V gene sequence: CDR1 SGHDT, CDR2 YYEEEE. The germline V and J ends were trimmed by 4 bases and 8 bases, with 22 bases remaining between them. CDR3 region: CASSRWGDLYSHEQFF. Here the CDR3 DNA reads TGTGCCAGCAGCCGGTGGGGGGACTTGTACTCCCATGAGCAGTTCTTC.

The chain recombines TRBV29-1 with TRBJ2-3, with D possibly TRBD2 on 6 matching bases. Germline loops: CDR1 SQVTM, CDR2 ANQGSEA. V shed 7 bases and J shed 6 bases, with 14 bases lying between them. This CDR3 has 12 residues. CDR3 DNA sequence: TGCAGCGCGACGGGGGTAAGGGATACGCAGTATTTT. Its protein product is CSATGVRDTQYF.

The gene calls are TRBV27 and TRBJ1-1, with D unresolved. The germline V gene has CDR1 MNHEY and CDR2 SMNVEV (reference sequence). Deletions cut 2 bases from V and 6 bases from J, with 10 bases between. This CDR3 has 13 residues. The CDR3 nucleotides read TGTGCCAGCAGTTTACGGGGTTCTGCTGAAGCTTTCTTT. This translates into CASSLRGSAEAFF.